What follows are 22 T cell receptor beta chains derived from one specimen sequenced in a study of blood T cell repertoires in COVID-19. Sequenced by immunoSEQ multiplex PCR; TCRdb stores in-frame clones only, minus some. Here the sample spans 150,000 or so clones, about 79% being singletons. The specimen was PBMCs or T cells enriched from blood (not recorded which). The receptors were gathered from a woman in her 50s who had recovered from COVID-19.

The V and J genes are TRBV6-1 and TRBJ2-3; TRBD2 might be the D (6 bases). The CDR3 consists of 15 residues. Trimming pared 2 bases from V and 1 base from J, leaving 10 bases between. Germline CDR1 and CDR2: MNHNS and SASEGT. The CDR3 sequence: CASSEPRRGTDTQYF. The CDR3 DNA follows: TGTGCCAGCAGTGAACCCCGGAGGGGCACAGATACGCAGTATTTT.

This clone came up a few times. This rearrangement joins TRBV30 to TRBJ2-4; TRBD1 is a possible D gene (6 bases). Between the trimmed V and J ends, which lost 3 bases and 4 bases, there was a span of 7 bases. Germline V gene data show CDR1 as GTSNPN and CDR2 as SVGIG (reference sequence). CDR3 length: 12 amino acids. The CDR3 region is CAWSGQKNIQYF. The DNA of the CDR3 is TGTGCCTGGAGCGGACAGAAAAACATTCAGTACTTC. Supplemented by reference TRBV30 and TRBJ2-4, the full variable domain reads SQTIHQWPATLVQPVGSPLSLECTVEGTSNPNLYWYRQAAGRGLQLLFYSVGIGQISSEVPQNLSASRPQDRQFILSSKKLLLSDSGFYLCAWSGQKNIQYFGAGTRLSVL.

The chain links TRBV10-2 to TRBJ1-3, with unresolved D. The ends were cut back, 4 bases at V and 5 bases at J, with 18 bases in the middle. Per germline, CDR1 WSHSY and CDR2 SAAADI. The CDR3 sequence is 16 residues long. CDR3 coding DNA: TGCGCCAGCAGTGCCTCTTCGCTGATAGAAAGAAACACCATATATTTT. Translated, it gives CASSASSLIERNTIYF.

The chain carries TRBV6-2 or TRBV6-3 and TRBJ2-2, with D possibly being TRBD1 (8 bases). The V end lost 5 bases, the J end lost 6 bases, and 19 bases lay between the germline ends. This CDR3 comprises 16 residues. The germline gives CDR1 MNHEY, CDR2 SVGEGT. CDR3 nucleotides: TGTGCCAGCAGTCGGGGAGACAGGGGAGGGTCCGGGGAGCTGTTTTTT. This sequence encodes CASSRGDRGGSGELFF.

This chain joins TRBV27 and TRBJ1-6; TRBD1 aligns across 9 bases. The germline V gene has CDR1 MNHEY and CDR2 SMNVEV (reference sequence). The CDR3 sequence is 18 residues long. V lost 8 bases, J lost 0 bases, and 11 bases stayed unmatched. The CDR3 DNA is TGTGCCAGCTCACCTTTCCCGGGACAGGGCTCCTATAATTCACCCCTCCACTTT. It encodes CASSPFPGQGSYNSPLHF.

V gene TRBV7-9 combines with J gene TRBJ2-7, with D perhaps TRBD1 (6 bases). There are 16 residues in the CDR3. V lost 0 bases to trimming and J lost 3 bases, with 15 bases between them. The germline V gene has CDR1 SEHNR and CDR2 FQNEAQ (reference sequence). This CDR3 reads CASSLAVGRGGYEQYF. DNA for the CDR3: TGTGCCAGCAGCTTAGCGGTAGGCAGGGGTGGCTACGAGCAGTACTTC. The full variable domain, rest sourced from reference TRBV7-9 and TRBJ2-7, is DTGVSQNPRHKITKRGQNVTFRCDPISEHNRLYWYRQTLGQGPEFLTYFQNEAQLEKSRLLSDRFSAERPKGSFSTLEIQRTEQGDSAMYLCASSLAVGRGGYEQYFGPGTRLTVT.

The J gene is TRBJ2-7, the V gene TRBV2; D might be TRBD2 (5 bases). The CDR3 consists of 13 residues. Germline CDR1 SNHLY, CDR2 FYNNEI. Trimming took off 3 bases at V and 5 bases at J, with 11 bases between the two ends. CDR3: CASSERMEDEQYF. CDR3 DNA: TGTGCCAGCAGTGAGCGGATGGAGGACGAGCAGTACTTC. The variable domain in full, completed from reference TRBV2 and TRBJ2-7, reads EPEVTQTPSHQVTQMGQEVILRCVPISNHLYFYWYRQILGQKVEFLVSFYNNEISEKSEIFDDQFSVERPDGSNFTLKIRSTKLEDSAMYFCASSERMEDEQYFGPGTRLTVT.

The J gene is TRBJ2-2, the V gene TRBV7-2; TRBD1 matches 7 bases. The CDR3 sequence is 16 residues long. Germline V gene sequence: CDR1 SGHTA, CDR2 FQGNSA. The V segment lost 5 bases and the J segment 7 bases; nucleotides outside the gene matches: 13. The CDR3: CASSPSTGIGGGELFF. CDR3 DNA: TGTGCCAGCAGCCCTTCGACAGGGATAGGGGGCGGGGAGCTGTTTTTT.

V is TRBV19 and J is TRBJ2-5; D unresolved. Germline CDR1 reads LNHDA; CDR2 reads SQIVND (reference sequence). CDR3 size: 13 residues. Trimming shortened V by 2 bases and J by 2 bases, and 6 bases separated the two germline ends. The CDR3 region has the DNA TGTGCCAGTAGTATAAATCATCAAGAGACCCAGTACTTC. The encoded protein is CASSINHQETQYF.

This chain connects TRBV5-1 to TRBJ2-1; 9 bases map to TRBD2. The junction had 12 bases not matched to a gene; V was cut back by 4 bases and J by 7 bases. CDR3 length equals 16 residues. Per the germline V gene, CDR1 is SGHRS and CDR2 is YFSETQ. CDR3 in DNA: TGCGCCAGCAGCCGCCCGACTAGCGGTCTAGGGAATGAGCAGTTCTTC. Protein sequence: CASSRPTSGLGNEQFF.

The J gene is TRBJ2-7, the V gene TRBV24-1; 10 positions match TRBD1. Trimming removed 3 bases from V and 2 bases from J; junction bases left unmatched: 3. The CDR3 totals 15 residues. Germline lookup yields CDR1 KGHDR and CDR2 SFDVKD. As DNA, the CDR3 is TGTGCCACCAGTGATACCGGGACAGGGGCCTACGAGCAGTACTTC. It is translated as CATSDTGTGAYEQYF.

This clone was observed many times. The chain is built from TRBV3-1 (or the pseudogene TRBV3-2) and TRBJ2-6; 8 bases are a match to TRBD2. Germline V gene data show CDR1 as LGHDT and CDR2 as YNNKEL (reference sequence). The CDR3 extends over 16 amino acids. Unmatched junction bases numbered 10, after V lost 8 bases and J lost 4 bases. The CDR3 region has the DNA TGTGCCAGCCTCGGCGGGAGGTCTTCCGGGGCCAACGTCCTGACTTTC. This encodes CASLGGRSSGANVLTF.

CDR3 bases: TGTGCCAGCAGTTTCCGACAGTTTGGCTACACCTTC. Translating gives CASSFRQFGYTF. J is TRBJ1-2 and V is TRBV12-3 or TRBV12-4, with a weak D call TRBD1 (5 bases). Trimming pared 3 bases from V and 7 bases from J, leaving 9 bases between. The CDR3 has 12 residues.

The J gene is TRBJ1-5, the V gene TRBV18; tentative D call: TRBD1 (5 bases). CDR3 length: 19 amino acids. In germline, CDR1 is KGHSH, CDR2 LQKENI. V shed 3 bases and J shed 2 bases, with 23 bases lying between them. The DNA of the CDR3 is TGTGCCAGCTCACCCCGGGCGGGCGGGGCCTTTAGGGGCAATCAGCCCCAGCATTTT. This encodes CASSPRAGGAFRGNQPQHF.

The CDR3, as DNA: TGCGCCAGCAGAAGTGGCAGGTCGCACACTGAAGCTTTCTTT. Amino acids: CASRSGRSHTEAFF. The J gene is TRBJ1-1, the V gene TRBV5-1; D uncertain. The CDR3 totals 14 residues. V lost 5 bases and J 3 bases, leaving 14 bases between the germline ends. Germline CDR1 and CDR2: SGHRS and YFSETQ.

Notes on this clone: The junction differs from germline at one of its ends, possibly a read error. The chain has TRBV7-9 and TRBJ2-5; possible D gene TRBD1, 5 bases. CDR3 size: 15 residues. Germline V gene sequence: CDR1 SEHNR, CDR2 FQNEAQ (reference sequence). In DNA form, the CDR3 reads TGTGCCTGCAGCTCCTCAGGGCTGGGACAAGAGACCCAGTACTTC. As protein: CACSSSGLGQETQYF.

V and J are TRBV5-1 and TRBJ2-1; a possible D gene is TRBD1 (5 bases). Germline CDR1 SGHRS, CDR2 YFSETQ. CDR3 length: 16 amino acids. The V and J ends lost 1 base and 5 bases respectively, with 16 bases between them. This CDR3 is CASSLTFGALNNEQFF. CDR3 bases: TGCGCCAGCAGCTTGACGTTTGGGGCACTGAACAATGAGCAGTTCTTC.

The chain has TRBV28 and TRBJ2-3; 8 nucleotides align to TRBD2. The CDR3 loop spans 15 amino acids. CDR1 is MDHEN, CDR2 SYDVKM, per germline. With V trimmed by 2 bases and J by 6 bases, 7 bases remained unmatched. CDR3: CASSLAGGLGDTQYF. In DNA, the CDR3 is TGTGCCAGCAGTTTAGCGGGAGGCCTCGGGGATACGCAGTATTTT. Full variable domain (remainder filled in from reference TRBV28 and TRBJ2-3): DVKVTQSSRYLVKRTGEKVFLECVQDMDHENMFWYRQDPGLGLRLIYFSYDVKMKEKGDIPEGYSVSREKKERFSLILESASTNQTSMYLCASSLAGGLGDTQYFGPGTRLTVL.

CDR3 nucleotides: TGTGCCAGCAGTGAAGCACAACAAAACTATGGCTACACCTTC. Translation: CASSEAQQNYGYTF. J is TRBJ1-2 and V is TRBV2; D gene ambiguous. The CDR3 totals 14 residues. Deletions cut 0 bases from V and 2 bases from J, with 7 bases between. Germline assignment: CDR1 SNHLY and CDR2 FYNNEI.

The J gene is TRBJ2-7, the V gene TRBV5-1, with D maybe TRBD1 (6 bases). Germline V gives CDR1 SGHRS, CDR2 YFSETQ. This CDR3 comprises 16 residues. V was shortened by 3 bases and J by 2 bases, with 18 bases between the two germline ends. CDR3 region: CASSSWSRDNTYEQYF. CDR3 sequence (DNA): TGCGCCAGCAGCTCCTGGTCCCGGGACAACACCTACGAGCAGTACTTC.

DNA of the CDR3: TGTGCCAGCAGCCAAGGGAGTGGCTACACCTTC. Translation: CASSQGSGYTF. The rearrangement links TRBV3-1 (or the pseudogene TRBV3-2) to TRBJ1-2; D remains unclear. V was cut by 1 base and J by 7 bases, with 4 bases left in between. CDR3 length: 11 amino acids. Germline V gives CDR1 LGHDT, CDR2 YNNKEL (reference sequence).

The genes are TRBV30 and TRBJ1-6; 7 bases agree with TRBD1. V lost 2 bases and J lost 8; bases outside the gene matches: 6. The CDR3 extends over 14 amino acids. Germline CDR1 GTSNPN, CDR2 SVGIG (reference sequence). CDR3 protein: CAWSLGQRDSPLHF. The CDR3 nucleotides are TGTGCCTGGAGTTTGGGACAGAGAGATTCACCCCTCCACTTT. Full variable domain (rest looked up from reference TRBV30 and TRBJ1-6): SQTIHQWPATLVQPVGSPLSLECTVEGTSNPNLYWYRQAAGRGLQLLFYSVGIGQISSEVPQNLSASRPQDRQFILSSKKLLLSDSGFYLCAWSLGQRDSPLHFGNGTRLTVT.